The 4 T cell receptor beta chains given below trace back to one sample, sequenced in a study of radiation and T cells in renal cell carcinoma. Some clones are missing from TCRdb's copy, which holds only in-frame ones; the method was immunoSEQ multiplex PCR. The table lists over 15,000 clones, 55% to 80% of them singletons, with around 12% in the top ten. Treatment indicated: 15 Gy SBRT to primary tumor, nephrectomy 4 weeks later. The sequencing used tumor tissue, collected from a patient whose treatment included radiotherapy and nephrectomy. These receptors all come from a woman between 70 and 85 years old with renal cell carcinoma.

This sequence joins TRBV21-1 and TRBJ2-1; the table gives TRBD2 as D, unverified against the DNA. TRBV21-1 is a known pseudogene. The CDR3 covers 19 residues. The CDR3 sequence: CASSRVRGAARNLYNEQFF. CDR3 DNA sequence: TGTGCCAGCAGCAGGGTCCGGGGAGCGGCCCGCAACCTCTACAATGAGCAGTTCTTC.

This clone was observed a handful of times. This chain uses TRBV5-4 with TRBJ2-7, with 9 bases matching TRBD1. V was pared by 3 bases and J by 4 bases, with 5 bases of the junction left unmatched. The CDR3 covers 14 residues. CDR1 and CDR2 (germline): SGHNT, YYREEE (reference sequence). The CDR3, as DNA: TGTGCCAGCAGCTACGGGACAGGGCGGTACGAGCAGTACTTC. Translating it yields CASSYGTGRYEQYF.

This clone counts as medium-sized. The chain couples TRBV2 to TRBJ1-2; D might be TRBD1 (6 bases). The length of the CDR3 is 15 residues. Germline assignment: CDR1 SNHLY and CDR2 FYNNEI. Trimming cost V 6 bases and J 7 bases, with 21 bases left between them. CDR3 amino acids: CASSLRGTFGGGYTF. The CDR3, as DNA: TGTGCCAGCAGCCTTAGGGGGACATTCGGCGGTGGCTACACCTTC.

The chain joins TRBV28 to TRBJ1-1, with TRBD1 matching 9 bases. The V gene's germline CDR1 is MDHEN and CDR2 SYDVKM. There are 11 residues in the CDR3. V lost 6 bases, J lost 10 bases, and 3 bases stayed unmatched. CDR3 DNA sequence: TGTGCCAGCAGACACAGGGGGCCAGCTTTCTTT. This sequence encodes CASRHRGPAFF.